This T cell receptor (beta chain) originates from a study of breast tumors, draining lymph nodes, adjacent tissues. Regarding this clonotype: Its antigen is undetermined.

The germline gives CDR1 SGHTA, CDR2 FQGTGA. The CDR3 covers 11 residues. V lost 3 bases and J lost 11, with 8 bases in between. From the multiplex PCR reads, TCRdb called clonotypes with MiXCR, one entry per CDR3 protein. The sample has roughly 70,000 distinct CDR3 sequences; around 43% are singletons. Findings of the study overall: That most tumor T cells come from lymph nodes remained unproven.

This clonotype was obtained from a female donor with breast cancer. Some clones in this sample may be carry-over from other donors' samples. Sequenced: breast tumor tissue. V is TRBV7-3 and J is TRBJ1-5; D unclear. In DNA form, the CDR3 reads TGTGCCAGCAGCTTGAGAGAGACCCAGCATTTT. Residues: CASSLRETQHF. The whole variable domain, remainder taken from reference TRBV7-3 and TRBJ1-5, is GAGVSQTPSNKVTEKGKYVELRCDPISGHTALYWYRQSLGQGPEFLIYFQGTGAADDSGLPNDRFFAVRPEGSVSTLKIQRTERGDSAVYLCASSLRETQHFGDGTRLSIL.